The source of this T cell receptor (beta chain) is a study of neurological immune-mediated disorders. TCRdb re-called the 5' RACE reads with MiXCR, one entry per CDR3 protein. The sample records 42,000 or so distinct CDR3 sequences, 2.5% being singletons. The sample holds many counts of this clonotype. Unsorted libraries were generated from 2 million PBMCs held at -80 degrees C. This CDR3 is 17 amino acids long. V shed 5 bases, J shed 4 bases, and the junction held 15 bases outside the gene matches. Germline V gene data show CDR1 as SEHNR and CDR2 as FQNEAQ (reference sequence). The sequence came from a man younger than 45 with multiple sclerosis. The sequenced material came from PBMCs. The chain uses TRBV7-9 and TRBJ2-3, with 7 positions matching TRBD1. CDR3 sequence: CASSPLRSRGIADTQYF. The CDR3 nucleotides read TGTGCCAGCAGCCCTCTTAGGTCCAGGGGGATAGCAGATACGCAGTATTTT. Drawing the rest from reference TRBV7-9 and TRBJ2-3, the complete variable domain is DTGVSQNPRHKITKRGQNVTFRCDPISEHNRLYWYRQTLGQGPEFLTYFQNEAQLEKSRLLSDRFSAERPKGSFSTLEIQRTEQGDSAMYLCASSPLRSRGIADTQYFGPGTRLTVL.